This note documents a single T cell receptor (beta chain) sequence. Libraries were prepared by immunoSEQ multiplex PCR; TCRdb keeps only in-frame clonotypes and omits some of them. The sample holds roughly 40,000 clones, roughly 84% seen once. This entry belongs to a study of T cell clones after liver transplantation. Study overall: HCV positivity affected three of eight recipients; the rest lacked autoimmune or viral indications.

Unstimulated PBMCs were sorted into CD3+CD4+ and CD3+CD8+ populations. The CDR3 extends over 14 amino acids. V lost 10 bases to trimming and J lost 4 bases; unmatched junction nucleotides: 8. Germline V gene lookup returns CDR1 MNHNY and CDR2 SVGAGI (reference sequence). The material sequenced was CD4+ T cells from blood, taken 24 months after liver transplant. This chain uses TRBV6-6 with TRBJ2-1; 9 nucleotides align to TRBD2. The origin of this receptor is a human patient who received a liver transplant. Some T cells may trace back to the graft donor. In nucleotides, the CDR3 is TGTGCCACTCTTAGCGGGGGCCCATACAATGAGCAGTTCTTC. The encoded protein is CATLSGGPYNEQFF.